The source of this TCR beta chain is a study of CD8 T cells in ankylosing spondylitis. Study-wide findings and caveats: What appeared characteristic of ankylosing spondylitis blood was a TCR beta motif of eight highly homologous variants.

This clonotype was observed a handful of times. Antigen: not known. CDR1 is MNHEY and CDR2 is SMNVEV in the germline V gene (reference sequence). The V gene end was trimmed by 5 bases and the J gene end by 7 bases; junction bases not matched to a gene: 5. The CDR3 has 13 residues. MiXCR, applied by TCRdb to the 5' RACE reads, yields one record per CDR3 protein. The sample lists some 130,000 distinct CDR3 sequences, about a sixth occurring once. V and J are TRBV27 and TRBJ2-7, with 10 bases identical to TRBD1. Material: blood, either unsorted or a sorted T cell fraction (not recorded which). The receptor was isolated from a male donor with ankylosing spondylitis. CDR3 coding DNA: TGTGCCAGCAGTGAGGACAGGGGGGGGGAGCAGTACTTC. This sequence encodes CASSEDRGGEQYF.